This T cell receptor beta chain was found in a study of OX40 agonist ivuxolimab in advanced cancers. As for the study in general: Cohort: approximately 83% men, mean age 60, aged roughly 23 to 79. Whole-study results and caveats: Patients with a partial response at 0.1-3.0 mg/kg had among the lowest clonal expansion. The CD4+ and CD8+ T cells in the blood had expanded clonally by week 6 at 0.1 to 3.0 mg/kg.

The data were produced by immunoSEQ multiplex PCR, yet TCRdb's version contains in-frame clones alone and is incomplete. The table records around 99,000 clones, around 93% of them present only once. In this sample, this clone turned up a few times. Antigen specificity is unknown. CDR3 size: 17 residues. Trimming removed 3 bases at V and 6 bases at J, with 21 bases between. From germline, CDR1 is MDHEN and CDR2 SYDVKM. The source of this sequence is an adult with an advanced solid tumor such as melanoma, head and neck, liver or kidney cancer. This chain uses TRBV28 with TRBJ2-1; D might be TRBD2 (5 bases). Sequences were derived from CD4+ or CD8+ T cells sorted from blood, sampled in a trial of the OX40 agonist ivuxolimab. The CDR3 region is CASSFHAERNPPNEQFF. For the CDR3, the DNA is TGTGCCAGCAGTTTCCATGCTGAGCGGAATCCGCCCAATGAGCAGTTCTTC. Looking up the rest from reference TRBV28 and TRBJ2-1 gives the full variable domain: DVKVTQSSRYLVKRTGEKVFLECVQDMDHENMFWYRQDPGLGLRLIYFSYDVKMKEKGDIPEGYSVSREKKERFSLILESASTNQTSMYLCASSFHAERNPPNEQFFGPGTRLTVL.